The TCR beta chain described here comes from a study of T-cell reconstitution after alpha-beta-depleted transplantation in children. TCRbeta library preparation incorporated unique molecular identifiers. TCRdb reprocessed the PCR reads via MiXCR and lists one record per CDR3 protein. The profile shows approximately 400,000 distinct CDR3 sequences, approximately 11% of them singletons. Germline assignment: CDR1 WSHSY and CDR2 SAAADI. The CDR3 runs 15 residues. V lost 3 bases and J lost 2, with 14 bases in between. This clonotype was counted only a few times. V and J are TRBV10-2 and TRBJ2-7; possible D gene TRBD1, 5 bases. The receptor was isolated from a human donor who donated a stem cell graft to a child with acute myeloid leukemia. Sequencing used PBMCs from the stem cell graft donor, obtained from the stem cell graft. The CDR3 region is CASSDRTNEAYEQYF. CDR3 coding DNA: TGCGCCAGCAGTGATAGGACAAATGAAGCCTACGAGCAGTACTTC.